The sequence of this T cell receptor (beta chain) was determined in a study of CXCR3-negative and CXCR3-positive naive CD8 T cells. Study conclusions and caveats: When CXCR3-positive naive cells were set against CXCR3-negative naive cells, the former had more hydrophobic TRB CDR3s.

A word on this clonotype: Its specificity is not known.

Germline loops: CDR1 MGHDK, CDR2 SYGVNS. This CDR3 spans 14 amino acids. Via 5' RACE with UMI labels, TRB cDNA libraries were prepared. TCRdb reanalyzed the 5' RACE reads, giving one entry per CDR3 protein sequence and no DNA. The sample's table shows 84,000 or so distinct CDR3 sequences. The V gene is TRBV25-1, the J gene TRBJ1-2; the D call from TCRdb, TRBD1, cannot be confirmed without DNA. The sequencing sample was made of naive CXCR3+ CD8+ T cells from blood. Subset indicated: CD45RO-CCR7+CD27+CD95- naive CD8+ T cells expressing CXCR3 (TNR3+). The TCR comes from a human donor in good health. Some clones in this sample may be carry-over from other donors' samples. The CDR3 here is CASSRGTPELGYTF.